The 18 T cell receptor beta chains reported below all come from one sample, sequenced in a study of coeliac disease. TCRdb's copy holds only in-frame clones and misses some; the assay was immunoSEQ multiplex PCR. Of roughly 5,300 clones detected, about 54% appear once; the ten largest clones hold 6.5%. Material for sequencing was intraepithelial lymphocytes from the gut. The receptors derive from a woman aged 25 to 45 with active celiac disease.

V is TRBV9 and J is TRBJ2-1, with a tentative D call TRBD2 (6 bases). V was shortened by 0 bases and J by 5 bases, with 9 bases between the two germline ends. Per the germline V gene, CDR1 is SGDLS and CDR2 is YYNGEE. The CDR3 is made up of 14 amino acids. The CDR3 loop reads CASSVGDLHNEQFF. DNA of the CDR3: TGTGCCAGCAGCGTAGGGGACTTGCACAATGAGCAGTTCTTC.

The chain joins TRBV13 to TRBJ1-1, with D possibly being TRBD1 (5 bases). Germline assignment: CDR1 PRHDT and CDR2 FYEKMQ (reference sequence). This CDR3 spans 14 amino acids. Trimming pared 4 bases from V and 0 bases from J, leaving 9 bases between. In nucleotides, the CDR3 is TGTGCCAGCAGCTCTTGGGGGGTGAACACTGAAGCTTTCTTT. Translating gives CASSSWGVNTEAFF.

This clone was detected a few times. The chain uses TRBV7-9 and TRBJ2-7; D gene unclear. CDR1 is SEHNR and CDR2 is FQNEAQ in the germline V gene (reference sequence). This CDR3 comprises 15 residues. Trimming cost V 2 bases and J 4 bases, with 15 bases left between them. CDR3 protein: CASSLSRVSPYEQYF. DNA for the CDR3: TGTGCCAGCAGCTTAAGTCGAGTTAGCCCGTACGAGCAGTACTTC.

As regards this clone: The identical CDR3 is also encoded by other nucleotide sequences in the sample. The chain couples TRBV2 to TRBJ2-3; 9 positions agree with TRBD2. Germline CDR1 and CDR2: SNHLY and FYNNEI. CDR3 length: 14 amino acids. Trimming removed 8 bases from V and 2 bases from J; junction bases left unmatched: 5. CDR3 sequence reads: CASGLAGITDTQYF. The DNA for the CDR3 is TGTGCCAGCGGCCTAGCGGGGATCACAGATACGCAGTATTTT. Filled out from reference TRBV2 and TRBJ2-3, the complete variable domain reads EPEVTQTPSHQVTQMGQEVILRCVPISNHLYFYWYRQILGQKVEFLVSFYNNEISEKSEIFDDQFSVERPDGSNFTLKIRSTKLEDSAMYFCASGLAGITDTQYFGPGTRLTVL.

This clone showed up just a few times. The V gene is TRBV5-1, the J gene TRBJ2-7, with TRBD1 matching over 7 bases. V lost 5 bases and J lost 5; bases outside the gene matches: 4. Germline V gene sequence: CDR1 SGHRS, CDR2 YFSETQ. CDR3 length equals 12 residues. The CDR3 protein is CASRQGSNEQYF. The CDR3 bases are TGCGCCAGCAGACAGGGGAGCAACGAGCAGTACTTC.

The gene calls are TRBV9 and TRBJ2-1; 7 positions agree with TRBD1. The germline V gene has CDR1 SGDLS and CDR2 YYNGEE. This CDR3 region has 15 residues. V gave up 0 bases and J gave up 1 base; unmatched junction bases: 1. CDR3 protein: CASSVGQGSYNEQFF. The CDR3 DNA is TGTGCCAGCAGCGTAGGACAGGGTTCCTACAATGAGCAGTTCTTC.

CDR3 amino acids: CASSLGTREYEQYF. The CDR3 DNA is TGTGCCAGCAGCTTGGGGACTAGAGAGTACGAGCAGTACTTC. This chain connects TRBV5-4 to TRBJ2-5; 7 nucleotides match TRBD2. The J call may be wrong; the DNA end is better matched by TRBJ2-7. The CDR3 extends over 14 amino acids. Germline-derived CDR1 and CDR2 are SGHNT and YYREEE (reference sequence).

This clone was seen only a few times. The chain combines TRBV5-1 with TRBJ1-1; 7 bases match TRBD1. The junction had 10 bases not matched to a gene; V was cut back by 4 bases and J by 7 bases. Germline values: CDR1 SGHRS, CDR2 YFSETQ. There are 14 residues in the CDR3. The CDR3: CASSQSAGGGEAFF. CDR3 DNA sequence: TGCGCCAGCAGCCAATCGGCAGGGGGTGGTGAAGCTTTCTTT.

The chain links TRBV11-1 to TRBJ1-6; no firm D call. In germline, CDR1 is SGHAT, CDR2 FQDESV (reference sequence). Trimming left V 4 bases short and J 13 bases short, with 14 bases between. The CDR3 contains 13 residues. The CDR3 sequence is CASSSRRVTPLHF. CDR3 in DNA: TGTGCCAGCAGCTCGAGGAGGGTTACGCCCCTCCACTTT.

The chain recombines TRBV18 with TRBJ1-1, with 7 bases fitting TRBD1. The V segment lost 0 bases and the J segment 5 bases; nucleotides outside the gene matches: 6. Germline loops: CDR1 KGHSH, CDR2 LQKENI. This CDR3 region has 15 residues. CDR3 nucleotides: TGTGCCAGCTCACCACCGAGGGGGCTGCGGACTGAAGCTTTCTTT. It specifies CASSPPRGLRTEAFF.

The gene calls are TRBV25-1 and TRBJ2-7, with TRBD1 identical over 7 bases. The CDR3 consists of 11 residues. Germline loops: CDR1 MGHDK, CDR2 SYGVNS. V shed 10 bases, J shed 7 bases, and the junction held 7 bases outside the gene matches. Here the CDR3 DNA reads TGTGCCACCGGGACAGCCCGAGAGCAGTACTTC. It encodes CATGTAREQYF.

The chain uses TRBV7-9 and TRBJ1-4, with D tentatively TRBD1 (5 bases). This CDR3 contains 17 residues. Germline V gene data show CDR1 as SEHNR and CDR2 as FQNEAQ (reference sequence). Trimming removed 1 base at V and 5 bases at J, with 17 bases between. CDR3 in amino acids: CASSLGGARRLNEKLFF. The CDR3 region has the DNA TGTGCCAGCAGCTTAGGGGGCGCACGTCGACTCAATGAAAAACTGTTTTTT. Combining the CDR3 with reference TRBV7-9 and TRBJ1-4 gives the whole variable domain DTGVSQNPRHKITKRGQNVTFRCDPISEHNRLYWYRQTLGQGPEFLTYFQNEAQLEKSRLLSDRFSAERPKGSFSTLEIQRTEQGDSAMYLCASSLGGARRLNEKLFFGSGTQLSVL.

The V call is TRBV6-5, the J call TRBJ1-1, with a weak D call TRBD1 (5 bases). Between the trimmed V and J ends, which lost 8 bases and 7 bases, there was a span of 8 bases. The CDR3 extends over 10 amino acids. Germline-derived CDR1 and CDR2 are MNHEY and SVGAGI. The CDR3 region is CASLDSEAFF. In DNA, the CDR3 is TGTGCCAGCTTAGACAGTGAAGCTTTCTTT.

This clone was found once. V gene TRBV7-9 combines with J gene TRBJ1-5; D is possibly TRBD1 (5 bases). The length of the CDR3 is 15 residues. Germline values: CDR1 SEHNR, CDR2 FQNEAQ (reference sequence). V was cut by 5 bases and J by 2 bases, with 13 bases left in between. The CDR3 DNA follows: TGTGCCAGCAGCCCGATCGGGGGTGGCAATCAGCCCCAGCATTTT. Protein sequence: CASSPIGGGNQPQHF.

The genes are TRBV28 and TRBJ1-2, with 11 bases identical to TRBD1. The CDR3 sequence is 15 residues long. In germline, CDR1 is MDHEN, CDR2 SYDVKM. Trimming cost V 7 bases and J 6 bases; bases outside gene matches: 10. The chain's CDR3 is CASTQGQGARNGYTF. For the CDR3, the DNA is TGTGCCAGCACCCAAGGACAGGGGGCGCGGAATGGCTACACCTTC.

The V gene is TRBV27, the J gene TRBJ2-7, with D perhaps matching TRBD1 (5 bases). Germline CDR1 and CDR2: MNHEY and SMNVEV (reference sequence). V was cut by 2 bases and J by 2 bases, with 7 bases left in between. This CDR3 contains 13 residues. The chain's CDR3 is CASSLATAYEQYF. The CDR3 nucleotides are TGTGCCAGCAGTTTAGCGACAGCCTACGAGCAGTACTTC.

The genes are TRBV4-2 and TRBJ2-1; 11 bases align to TRBD2. The V gene's germline CDR1 is LGHNA and CDR2 YNFKEQ. J lost 5 bases, V lost 0 bases, and 6 bases had no gene match. The CDR3 covers 17 residues. CDR3 residues: CASSQDASGGYNNEQFF. Here the CDR3 DNA reads TGTGCCAGCAGCCAAGATGCTAGCGGGGGGTATAACAATGAGCAGTTCTTC.

The genes are TRBV29-1 and TRBJ1-2; 7 nucleotides align to TRBD1. Germline CDR1 reads SQVTM; CDR2 reads ANQGSEA. CDR3 size: 14 residues. V lost 3 bases and J lost 2; bases outside the gene matches: 6. DNA for the CDR3: TGCAGCGTTGAGGGACAGCCGAGAAACTATGGCTACACCTTC. Protein sequence: CSVEGQPRNYGYTF.